This TCR beta chain was profiled in a study of cytomegalovirus exposure and HLA in healthy donors. General study points: A later analysis linked a missense DCLRE1C variant to TCR beta V- and J-gene trimming.

V lost 5 bases to trimming and J lost 8 bases; unmatched junction nucleotides: 7. This CDR3 is 14 amino acids long. In germline, CDR1 is SGHAT, CDR2 FQNNGV. Every donor was a healthy person donating bone marrow. PCR primers comprised 60 Vbeta and 13 Jbeta primers. Sequencing was performed with immunoSEQ multiplex PCR; in TCRdb, only in-frame clones are kept and a portion is missing. The profile shows around 180,000 clones, approximately 80% of them singletons. In the case of this clone: Its antigen remains unknown.

The sequenced sample was PBMCs. J is TRBJ1-2 and V is TRBV11-2; 11 bases align to TRBD1. The TCR comes from a male donor in good health and CMV-seronegative. This CDR3 is CASSSGQGAGGYTF. CDR3 coding DNA: TGTGCCAGCAGCAGTGGACAGGGGGCTGGGGGCTACACCTTC.